The entry that follows covers one T cell receptor (beta chain) sequence. The antigen is not known. This entry comes from a study of blood T cells in healthy people across ages. Findings of the study overall: A strong correlation between TCR beta diversity and naive T cell percentage was seen.

The CDR3 consists of 16 residues. Germline loops: CDR1 SGHDT, CDR2 YYEEEE. A second 7 to 11 cycle PCR used barcoded and J-beta primers. TCRdb re-analysed the 5' RACE reads in MiXCR, keeping a single row per CDR3 protein. Of approximately 1.5 million distinct CDR3 sequences detected, about 35% appear once; the ten largest clones hold about 11%. The source material was blood. The chain recombines TRBV5-6 with TRBJ2-1; no definite D call. The J call is doubtful: the DNA matches TRBJ2-7 better. The receptor was isolated from a woman aged 25-40 years in good health. CDR3 loop: CASSLILLKTYNEQYF. CDR3 nucleotide sequence: TGTGCCAGCAGCTTGATCCTGCTAAAGACCTACAATGAGCAGTACTTC.